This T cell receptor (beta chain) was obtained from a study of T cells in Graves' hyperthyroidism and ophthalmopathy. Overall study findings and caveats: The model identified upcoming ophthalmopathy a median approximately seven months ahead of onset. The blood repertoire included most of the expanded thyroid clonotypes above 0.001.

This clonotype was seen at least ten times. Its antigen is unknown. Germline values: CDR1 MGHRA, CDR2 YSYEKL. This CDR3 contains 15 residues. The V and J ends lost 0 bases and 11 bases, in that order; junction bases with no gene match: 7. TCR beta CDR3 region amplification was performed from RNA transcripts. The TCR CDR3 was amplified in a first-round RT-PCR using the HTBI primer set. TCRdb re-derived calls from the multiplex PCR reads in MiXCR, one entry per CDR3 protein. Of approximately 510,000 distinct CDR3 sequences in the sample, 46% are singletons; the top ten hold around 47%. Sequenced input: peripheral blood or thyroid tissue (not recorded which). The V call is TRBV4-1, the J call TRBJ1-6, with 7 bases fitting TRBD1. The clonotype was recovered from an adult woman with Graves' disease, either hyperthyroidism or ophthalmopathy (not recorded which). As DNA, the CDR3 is TGCGCCAGCAGCCAAGATTCAGGGGGGAAAACACCCCTCCACTTT. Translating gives CASSQDSGGKTPLHF.